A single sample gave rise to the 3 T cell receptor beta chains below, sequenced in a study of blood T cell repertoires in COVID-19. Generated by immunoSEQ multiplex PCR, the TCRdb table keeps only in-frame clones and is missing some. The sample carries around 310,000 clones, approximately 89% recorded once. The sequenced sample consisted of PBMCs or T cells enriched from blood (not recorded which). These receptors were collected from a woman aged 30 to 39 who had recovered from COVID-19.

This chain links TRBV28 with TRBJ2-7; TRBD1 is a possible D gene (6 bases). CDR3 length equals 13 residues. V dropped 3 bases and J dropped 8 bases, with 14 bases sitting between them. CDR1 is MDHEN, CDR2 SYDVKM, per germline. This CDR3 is CASSLSFGQKQYF. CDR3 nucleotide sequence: TGTGCCAGCAGTTTGTCCTTCGGACAGAAGCAGTACTTC.

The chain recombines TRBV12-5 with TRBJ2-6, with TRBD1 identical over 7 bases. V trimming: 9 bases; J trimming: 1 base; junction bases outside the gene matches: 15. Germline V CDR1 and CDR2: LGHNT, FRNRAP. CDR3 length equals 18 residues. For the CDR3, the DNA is TGTGCTAGAGAGACAGGGACCAGTACATATTCTGGGGCCAACGTCCTGACTTTC. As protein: CARETGTSTYSGANVLTF.

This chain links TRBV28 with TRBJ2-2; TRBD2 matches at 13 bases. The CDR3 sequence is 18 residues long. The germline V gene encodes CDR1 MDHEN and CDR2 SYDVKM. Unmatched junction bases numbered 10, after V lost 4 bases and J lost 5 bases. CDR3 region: CASSSPGLAGWGTGELFF. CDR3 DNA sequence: TGTGCCAGCAGTTCCCCGGGACTAGCGGGATGGGGGACCGGGGAGCTGTTTTTT. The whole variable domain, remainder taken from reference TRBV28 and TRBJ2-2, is DVKVTQSSRYLVKRTGEKVFLECVQDMDHENMFWYRQDPGLGLRLIYFSYDVKMKEKGDIPEGYSVSREKKERFSLILESASTNQTSMYLCASSSPGLAGWGTGELFFGEGSRLTVL.